These T cell receptor beta chains were read from a single sample in a study of read filtering for tumor transcriptome and immune sequencing. A single record per CDR3 protein comes from TCRdb applying MiXCR to the reads. The sample yields 93,000 or so distinct CDR3 sequences, approximately 21% seen once. Input material: a population of CD138-negative cells sorted from bone marrow. The receptors originated from a donor over 35 with multiple myeloma. Each CDR3 is given with its conserved first and last residue. D genes are given only for firm matches. Some rows mark clone size as missing; the rest say once, few, many or name a class of expanded clone.

size: many; J: TRBJ2-1; V: TRBV7-9; D: .; CDR3: CASSLGGGPQFF; DNA: TGTGCCAGCAGCTTAGGGGGGGGGCCCCAGTTCTTC
size: many; J: TRBJ2-3; V: TRBV28; D: TRBD2; CDR3: CASSTSGGADTQYF; DNA: TGTGCCAGCAGTACTAGCGGGGGGGCGGATACGCAGTATTTT
size: .; J: TRBJ2-5; V: TRBV28; D: TRBD2; CDR3: CASSTLLAGGWTQYF; DNA: TGTGCCAGCAGTACGCTCCTAGCGGGGGGTTGGACCCAGTACTTC
size: many; J: TRBJ2-7; V: TRBV29-1; D: .; CDR3: CSAGWMDEQYF; DNA: TGCAGCGCCGGCTGGATGGACGAGCAGTACTTC
size: many; J: TRBJ1-4; V: TRBV7-4; D: .; CDR3: CASSLPGRKNEKLFF; DNA: TGTGCCAGCAGCTTACCGGGGCGAAAGAATGAAAAACTGTTTTTT
size: many; J: TRBJ2-1; V: TRBV7-6; D: .; CDR3: CASSLDGNNEQFF; DNA: TGTGCCAGCAGCTTAGACGGGAACAATGAGCAGTTCTTC
size: few; J: TRBJ2-2; V: TRBV2; D: TRBD2; CDR3: CASRDASGGAAGELFF; DNA: TGTGCCAGCAGGGATGCTAGCGGGGGTGCGGCCGGGGAGCTGTTTTTT
size: many; J: TRBJ2-5; V: TRBV18; D: .; CDR3: CASSPGTQETQYF; DNA: TGTGCCAGCTCACCGGGAACACAAGAGACCCAGTACTTC
size: .; J: TRBJ1-5; V: TRBV27; D: .; CDR3: CASSYLGQPQHF; DNA: TGTGCCAGCAGTTATTTAGGCCAGCCCCAGCATTTT
size: .; J: TRBJ2-7; V: TRBV5-1; D: TRBD2; CDR3: CASSYTGTTREQYF; DNA: TGCGCCAGCAGCTACACGGGGACTACTCGCGAGCAGTACTTC